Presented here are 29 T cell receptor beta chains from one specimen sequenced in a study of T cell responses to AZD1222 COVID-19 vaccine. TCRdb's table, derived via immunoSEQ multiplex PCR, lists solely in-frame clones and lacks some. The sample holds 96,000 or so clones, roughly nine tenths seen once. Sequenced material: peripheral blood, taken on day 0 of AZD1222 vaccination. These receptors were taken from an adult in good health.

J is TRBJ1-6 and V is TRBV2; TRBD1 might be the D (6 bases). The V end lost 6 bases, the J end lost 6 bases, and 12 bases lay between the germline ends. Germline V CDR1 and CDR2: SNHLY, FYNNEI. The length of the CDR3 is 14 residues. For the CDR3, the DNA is TGTGCCAGCAGCCGGGACATTGTTAATTCACCCCTCCACTTT. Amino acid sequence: CASSRDIVNSPLHF.

CDR3 sequence reads: CASMRGFADTQYF. In nucleotides, the CDR3 is TGTGCCAGCATGAGGGGTTTCGCGGATACGCAGTATTTT. The gene calls are TRBV2 and TRBJ2-3; D may be TRBD1 or TRBD2 (5 bases each). Trimming removed 7 bases from V and 6 bases from J, with 14 bases in between. Germline lookup yields CDR1 SNHLY and CDR2 FYNNEI. This CDR3 spans 13 amino acids.

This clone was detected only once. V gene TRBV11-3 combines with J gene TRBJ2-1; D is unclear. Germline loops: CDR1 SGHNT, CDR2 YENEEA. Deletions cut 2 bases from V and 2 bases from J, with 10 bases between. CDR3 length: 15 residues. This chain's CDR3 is CASSLISGPYNEQFF. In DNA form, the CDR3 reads TGTGCCAGCAGCTTAATATCGGGTCCCTACAATGAGCAGTTCTTC.

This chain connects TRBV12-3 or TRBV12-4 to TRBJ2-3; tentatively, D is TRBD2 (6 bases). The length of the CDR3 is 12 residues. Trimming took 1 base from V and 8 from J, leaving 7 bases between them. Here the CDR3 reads CASSLVGGTQYF. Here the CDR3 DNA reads TGTGCCAGCAGTTTAGTGGGGGGTACGCAGTATTTT.

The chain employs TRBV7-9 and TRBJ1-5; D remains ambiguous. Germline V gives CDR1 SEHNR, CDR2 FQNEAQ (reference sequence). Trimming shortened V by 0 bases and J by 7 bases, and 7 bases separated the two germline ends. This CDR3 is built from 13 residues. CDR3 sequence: CASSLAAGQPQHF. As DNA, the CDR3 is TGTGCCAGCAGCTTAGCGGCGGGACAGCCCCAGCATTTT.

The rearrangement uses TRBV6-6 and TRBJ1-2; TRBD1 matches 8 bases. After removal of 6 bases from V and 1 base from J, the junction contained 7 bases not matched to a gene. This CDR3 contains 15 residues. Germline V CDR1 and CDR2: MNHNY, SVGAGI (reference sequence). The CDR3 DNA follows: TGTGCCAGCAGCCTACGGGACAGGTTTAACTATGGCTACACCTTC. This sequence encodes CASSLRDRFNYGYTF.

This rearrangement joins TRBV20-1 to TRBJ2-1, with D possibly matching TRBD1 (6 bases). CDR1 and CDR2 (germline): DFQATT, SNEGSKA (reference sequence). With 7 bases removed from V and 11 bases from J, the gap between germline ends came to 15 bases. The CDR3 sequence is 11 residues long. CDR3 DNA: TGCAGTGGTTGGGACACCCGGAAGCAGTTCTTC. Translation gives CSGWDTRKQFF.

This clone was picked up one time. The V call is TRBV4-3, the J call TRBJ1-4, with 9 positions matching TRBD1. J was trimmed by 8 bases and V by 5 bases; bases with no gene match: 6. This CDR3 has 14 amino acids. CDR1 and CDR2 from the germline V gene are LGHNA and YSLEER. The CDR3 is CASSAWTGDEKLFF. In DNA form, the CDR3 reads TGCGCCAGCAGCGCGTGGACAGGGGACGAAAAACTGTTTTTT.

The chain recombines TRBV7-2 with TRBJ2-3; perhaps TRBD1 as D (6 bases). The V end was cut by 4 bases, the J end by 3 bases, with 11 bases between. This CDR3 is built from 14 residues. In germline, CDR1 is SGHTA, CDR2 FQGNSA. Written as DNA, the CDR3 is TGTGCCAGCAGCTCGACAGGATATACAGATACGCAGTATTTT. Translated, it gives CASSSTGYTDTQYF.

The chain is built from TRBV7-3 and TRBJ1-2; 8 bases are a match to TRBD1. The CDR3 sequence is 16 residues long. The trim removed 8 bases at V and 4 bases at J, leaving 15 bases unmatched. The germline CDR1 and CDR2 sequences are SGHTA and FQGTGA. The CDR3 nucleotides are TGTGCCAGCGCTCGGGGAGGGACAGGAGATTCCTATGGCTACACCTTC. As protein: CASARGGTGDSYGYTF.

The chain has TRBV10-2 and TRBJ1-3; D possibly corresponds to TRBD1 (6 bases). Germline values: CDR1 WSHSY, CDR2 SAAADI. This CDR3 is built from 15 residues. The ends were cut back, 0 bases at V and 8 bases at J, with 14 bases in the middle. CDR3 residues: CASSESRSGGHTIYF. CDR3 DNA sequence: TGCGCCAGCAGTGAGTCGAGGTCTGGGGGCCACACCATATATTTT.

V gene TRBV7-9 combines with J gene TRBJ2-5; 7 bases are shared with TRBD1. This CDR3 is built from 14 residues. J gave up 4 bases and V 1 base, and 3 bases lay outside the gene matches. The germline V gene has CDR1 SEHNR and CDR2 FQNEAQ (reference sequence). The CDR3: CASSLGRQGETQYF. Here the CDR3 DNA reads TGTGCCAGCAGCTTAGGTCGACAGGGAGAGACCCAGTACTTC.

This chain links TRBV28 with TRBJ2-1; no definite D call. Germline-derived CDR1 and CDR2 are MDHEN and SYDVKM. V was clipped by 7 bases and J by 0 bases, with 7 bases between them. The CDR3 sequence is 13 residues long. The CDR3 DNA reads TGTGCCAGCACCCCGCCCTCCTACAATGAGCAGTTCTTC. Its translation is CASTPPSYNEQFF.

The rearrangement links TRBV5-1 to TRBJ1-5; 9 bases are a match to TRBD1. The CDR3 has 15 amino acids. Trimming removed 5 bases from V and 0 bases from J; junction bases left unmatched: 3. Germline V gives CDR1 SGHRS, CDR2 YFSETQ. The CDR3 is CASSLTGGSNQPQHF. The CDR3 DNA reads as TGCGCCAGCAGTCTGACAGGGGGTAGCAATCAGCCCCAGCATTTT. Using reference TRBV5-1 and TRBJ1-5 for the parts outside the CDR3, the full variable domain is KAGVTQTPRYLIKTRGQQVTLSCSPISGHRSVSWYQQTPGQGLQFLFEYFSETQRNKGNFPGRFSGRQFSNSRSEMNVSTLELGDSALYLCASSLTGGSNQPQHFGDGTRLSIL.

CDR3 sequence (DNA): TGTGCCAGCAGCGCCGGGACAGGACGATACGAGCAGTACTTC. Translating gives CASSAGTGRYEQYF. The rearrangement uses TRBV6-2 or TRBV6-3 and TRBJ2-7, with 8 bases that match TRBD1. Per the germline V gene, CDR1 is MNHEY and CDR2 is SVGEGT. With V trimmed by 6 bases and J by 4 bases, 8 bases remained unmatched. The CDR3 runs to 14 residues.

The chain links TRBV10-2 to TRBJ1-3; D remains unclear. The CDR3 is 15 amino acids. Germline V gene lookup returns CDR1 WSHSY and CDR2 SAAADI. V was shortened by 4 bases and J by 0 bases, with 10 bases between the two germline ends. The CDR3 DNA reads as TGCGCCAGCAGTGGTACACCGATCTCTGGAAACACCATATATTTT. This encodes CASSGTPISGNTIYF.

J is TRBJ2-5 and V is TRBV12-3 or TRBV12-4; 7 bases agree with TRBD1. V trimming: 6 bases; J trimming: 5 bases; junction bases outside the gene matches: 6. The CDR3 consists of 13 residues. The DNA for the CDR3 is TGTGCCAGCAGCGGACAGGTGGGGGAGACCCAGTACTTC. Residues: CASSGQVGETQYF.

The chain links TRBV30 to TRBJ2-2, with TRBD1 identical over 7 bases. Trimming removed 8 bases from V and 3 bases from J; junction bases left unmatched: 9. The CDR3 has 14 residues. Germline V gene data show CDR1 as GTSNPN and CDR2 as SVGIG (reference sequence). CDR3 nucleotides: TGTGCCCGCGACAGGGTTAGAGACACCGGGGAGCTGTTTTTT. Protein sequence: CARDRVRDTGELFF.

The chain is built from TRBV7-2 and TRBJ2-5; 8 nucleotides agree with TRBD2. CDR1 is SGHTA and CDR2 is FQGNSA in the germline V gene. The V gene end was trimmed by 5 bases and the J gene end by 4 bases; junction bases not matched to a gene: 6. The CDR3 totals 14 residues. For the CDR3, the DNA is TGTGCCAGCAGCGTCGGGACTAGAGTAGAGACCCAGTACTTC. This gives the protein CASSVGTRVETQYF.

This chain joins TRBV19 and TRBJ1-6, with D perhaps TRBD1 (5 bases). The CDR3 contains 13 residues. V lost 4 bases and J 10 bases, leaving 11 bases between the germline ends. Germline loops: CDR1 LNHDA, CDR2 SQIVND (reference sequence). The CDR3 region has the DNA TGTGCCAGTAGTAGCCGAGGGGCATCACCCCTCCACTTT. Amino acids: CASSSRGASPLHF.

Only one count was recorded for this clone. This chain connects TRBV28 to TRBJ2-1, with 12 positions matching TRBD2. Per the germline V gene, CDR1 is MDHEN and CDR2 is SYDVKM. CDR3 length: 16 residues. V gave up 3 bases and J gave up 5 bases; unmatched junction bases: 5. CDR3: CASSFPTSGGDNEQFF. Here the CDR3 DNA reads TGTGCCAGCAGTTTTCCGACTAGCGGGGGAGACAATGAGCAGTTCTTC. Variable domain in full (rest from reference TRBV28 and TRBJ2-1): DVKVTQSSRYLVKRTGEKVFLECVQDMDHENMFWYRQDPGLGLRLIYFSYDVKMKEKGDIPEGYSVSREKKERFSLILESASTNQTSMYLCASSFPTSGGDNEQFFGPGTRLTVL.

In DNA form, the CDR3 reads TGTGCCAGCAGCTTGCGACAGGGGGTTGGCACAGATACGCAGTATTTT. Translation gives CASSLRQGVGTDTQYF. The V call is TRBV5-6, the J call TRBJ2-3; 9 bases align to TRBD1. V trimming: 1 base; J trimming: 1 base; junction bases outside the gene matches: 4. The CDR3 covers 16 residues. The germline V gene encodes CDR1 SGHDT and CDR2 YYEEEE.

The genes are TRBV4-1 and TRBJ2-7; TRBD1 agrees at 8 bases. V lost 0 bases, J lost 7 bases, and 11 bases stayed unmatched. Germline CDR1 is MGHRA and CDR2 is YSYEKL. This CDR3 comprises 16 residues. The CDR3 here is CASSQELIGQGREQYF. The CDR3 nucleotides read TGCGCCAGCAGCCAAGAGCTAATAGGACAGGGACGGGAGCAGTACTTC.

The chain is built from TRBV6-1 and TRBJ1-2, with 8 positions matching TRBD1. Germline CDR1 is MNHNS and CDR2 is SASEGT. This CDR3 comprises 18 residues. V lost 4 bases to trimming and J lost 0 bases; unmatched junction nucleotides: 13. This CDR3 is CASSGQTGGRTSNYGYTF. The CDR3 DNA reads TGTGCCAGCAGTGGACAAACAGGGGGTCGCACCTCTAACTATGGCTACACCTTC.

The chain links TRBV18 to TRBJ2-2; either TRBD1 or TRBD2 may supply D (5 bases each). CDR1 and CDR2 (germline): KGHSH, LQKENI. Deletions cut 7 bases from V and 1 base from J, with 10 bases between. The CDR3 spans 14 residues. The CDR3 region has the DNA TGTGCCAGCTTTGGGACGGTGAACACCGGGGAGCTGTTTTTT. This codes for CASFGTVNTGELFF. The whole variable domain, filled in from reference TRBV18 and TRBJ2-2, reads NAGVMQNPRHLVRRRGQEARLRCSPMKGHSHVYWYRQLPEEGLKFMVYLQKENIIDESGMPKERFSAEFPKEGPSILRIQQVVRGDSAAYFCASFGTVNTGELFFGEGSRLTVL.

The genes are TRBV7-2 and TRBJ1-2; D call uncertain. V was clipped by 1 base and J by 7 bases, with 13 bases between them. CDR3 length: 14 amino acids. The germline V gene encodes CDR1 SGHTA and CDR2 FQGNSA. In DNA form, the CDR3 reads TGTGCCAGCAGCTTAGGGGGAGGGTCGGCTGGCTACACCTTC. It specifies CASSLGGGSAGYTF.

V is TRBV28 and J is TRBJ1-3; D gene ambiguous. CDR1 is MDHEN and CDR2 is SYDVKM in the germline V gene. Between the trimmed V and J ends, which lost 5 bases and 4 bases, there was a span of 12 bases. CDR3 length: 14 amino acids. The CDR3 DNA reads TGTGCCAGCAGTCCACCCGGATCGGGAAACACCATATATTTT. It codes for CASSPPGSGNTIYF.

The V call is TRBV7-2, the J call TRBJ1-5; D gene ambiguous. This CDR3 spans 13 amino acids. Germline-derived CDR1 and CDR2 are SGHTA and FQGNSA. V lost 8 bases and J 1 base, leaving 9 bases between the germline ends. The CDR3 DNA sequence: TGTGCCAGCGCTTTATTAAGCAATCAGCCCCAGCATTTT. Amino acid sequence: CASALLSNQPQHF.

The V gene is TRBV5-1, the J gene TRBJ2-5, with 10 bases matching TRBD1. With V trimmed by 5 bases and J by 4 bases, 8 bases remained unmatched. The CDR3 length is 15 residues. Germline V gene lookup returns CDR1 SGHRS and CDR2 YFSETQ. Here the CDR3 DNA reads TGCGCCAGCAGACGGACAGGGGGGACATTAGAGACCCAGTACTTC. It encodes CASRRTGGTLETQYF.